The TCR beta chain under discussion was sequenced for a study of CD8+ T cells in alopecia areata. Study details: Tofacitinib ran for 6 to 18 months before 6 months off drug.

cDNA serving as the sequencing template came from extracted, reverse transcribed RNA. The repertoire was sequenced with immunoSEQ multiplex PCR; TCRdb's copy has only in-frame clones and lacks some. The table has almost 250,000 clones, under 70% seen once. Individuals with alopecia areata gave both lesional scalp punch biopsies and peripheral blood for collection. CDR1 is MNHEY, CDR2 SMNVEV, per germline (reference sequence). This CDR3 has 14 amino acids. Trimming at V came to 7 bases and at J to 6 bases, leaving 7 bases not matched to a gene. The chain employs TRBV27 and TRBJ1-2, with TRBD1 matching over 11 bases. This TCR was sampled from a human donor with alopecia areata. The material was CD4+ T cells sorted from blood, obtained at week 0. CDR3 sequence reads: CASTRTGGANGYTF. As DNA, the CDR3 is TGTGCCAGCACCCGGACAGGGGGCGCAAATGGCTACACCTTC.